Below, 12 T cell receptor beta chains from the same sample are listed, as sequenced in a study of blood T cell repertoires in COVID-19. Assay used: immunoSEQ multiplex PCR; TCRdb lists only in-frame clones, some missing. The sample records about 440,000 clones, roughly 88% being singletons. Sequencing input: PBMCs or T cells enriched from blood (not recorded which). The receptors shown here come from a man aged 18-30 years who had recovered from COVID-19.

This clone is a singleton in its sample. The CDR3: CASSQGLRGSDEKLFF. The CDR3 DNA is TGTGCCAGCAGCCAAGGGTTGCGGGGGTCTGATGAAAAACTGTTTTTT. The rearrangement uses TRBV3-1 (or the pseudogene TRBV3-2) and TRBJ1-4; D might be TRBD1 (5 bases). The CDR3 extends over 16 amino acids. Germline CDR1 reads LGHDT; CDR2 reads YNNKEL (reference sequence). With 1 base removed from V and 6 bases from J, the gap between germline ends came to 15 bases.

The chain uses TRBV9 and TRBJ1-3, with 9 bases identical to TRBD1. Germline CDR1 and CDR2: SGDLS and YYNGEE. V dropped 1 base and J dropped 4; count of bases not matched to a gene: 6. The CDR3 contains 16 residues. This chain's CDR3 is CASSVLQGARGNTIYF. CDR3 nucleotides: TGTGCCAGCAGCGTATTACAGGGGGCGCGGGGAAACACCATATATTTT.

The DNA of the CDR3 is TGCAGCGTTGGACTAGCGGGAGGGGTGGGCGAGCAGTACTTC. It translates to CSVGLAGGVGEQYF. The chain recombines TRBV29-1 with TRBJ2-7, with 14 bases fitting TRBD2. This CDR3 comprises 14 residues. The trim removed 4 bases at V and 6 bases at J, leaving 5 bases unmatched. Germline lookup yields CDR1 SQVTM and CDR2 ANQGSEA.

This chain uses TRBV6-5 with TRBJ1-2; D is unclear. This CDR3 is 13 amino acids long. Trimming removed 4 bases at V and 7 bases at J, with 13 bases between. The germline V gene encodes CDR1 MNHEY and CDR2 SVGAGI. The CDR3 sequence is CASSLTLGSGYTF. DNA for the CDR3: TGTGCCAGCAGTTTAACGCTGGGGAGTGGCTACACCTTC.

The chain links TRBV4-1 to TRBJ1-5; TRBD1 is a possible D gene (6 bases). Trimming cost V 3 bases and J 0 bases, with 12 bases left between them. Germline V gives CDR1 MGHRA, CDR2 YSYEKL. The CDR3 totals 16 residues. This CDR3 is CASSQASQGSNQPQHF. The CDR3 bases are TGCGCCAGCAGCCAGGCCTCACAGGGTAGCAATCAGCCCCAGCATTTT.

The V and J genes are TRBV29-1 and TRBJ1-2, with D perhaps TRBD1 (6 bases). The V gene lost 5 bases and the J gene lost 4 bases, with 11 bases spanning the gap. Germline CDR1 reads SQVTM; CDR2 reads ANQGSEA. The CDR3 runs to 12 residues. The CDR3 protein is CSVPTGIYGYTF. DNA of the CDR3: TGCAGCGTTCCGACAGGAATCTATGGCTACACCTTC.

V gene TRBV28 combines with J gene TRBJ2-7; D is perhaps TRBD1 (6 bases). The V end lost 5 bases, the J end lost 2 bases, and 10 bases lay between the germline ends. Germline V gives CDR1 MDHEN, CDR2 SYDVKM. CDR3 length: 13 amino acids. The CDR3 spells CASSPTGPYEQYF. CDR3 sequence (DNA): TGTGCCAGCAGTCCAACAGGGCCCTACGAGCAGTACTTC.

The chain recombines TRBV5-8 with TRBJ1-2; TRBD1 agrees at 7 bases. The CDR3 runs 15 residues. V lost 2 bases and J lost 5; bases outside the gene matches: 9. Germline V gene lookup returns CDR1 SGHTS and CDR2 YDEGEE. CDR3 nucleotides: TGTGCCAGCAGCTTACGAAGAGGGGGCATATATGGCTACACCTTC. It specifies CASSLRRGGIYGYTF.

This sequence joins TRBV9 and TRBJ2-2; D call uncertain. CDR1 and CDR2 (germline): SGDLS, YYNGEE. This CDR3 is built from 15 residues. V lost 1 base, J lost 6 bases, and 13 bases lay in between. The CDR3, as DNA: TGTGCCAGCAGCGTACTCCCTGAGGCGGCCGGGGAGCTGTTTTTT. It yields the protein CASSVLPEAAGELFF.

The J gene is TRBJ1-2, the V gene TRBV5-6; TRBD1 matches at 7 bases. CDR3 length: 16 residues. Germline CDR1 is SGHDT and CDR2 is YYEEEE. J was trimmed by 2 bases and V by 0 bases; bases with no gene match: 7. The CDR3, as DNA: TGTGCCAGCAGCTTGGTAGGGCAGGGGGAAAACTATGGCTACACCTTC. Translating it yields CASSLVGQGENYGYTF.

In DNA form, the CDR3 reads TGCAGCGCGACTGAGGCAGATACGCAGTATTTT. Protein sequence: CSATEADTQYF. This chain connects TRBV29-1 to TRBJ2-3; D is ambiguous. The CDR3 extends over 11 amino acids. In germline, CDR1 is SQVTM, CDR2 ANQGSEA. V gave up 7 bases and J gave up 4 bases, with 9 bases separating them.

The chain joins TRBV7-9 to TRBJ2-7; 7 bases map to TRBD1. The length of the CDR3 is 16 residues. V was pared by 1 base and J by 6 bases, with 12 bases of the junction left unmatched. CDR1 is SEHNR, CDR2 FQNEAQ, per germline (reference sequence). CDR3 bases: TGTGCCAGCAGCTTAGTTTCGGGACAGTCCTCCCCCGAGCAGTACTTC. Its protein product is CASSLVSGQSSPEQYF.